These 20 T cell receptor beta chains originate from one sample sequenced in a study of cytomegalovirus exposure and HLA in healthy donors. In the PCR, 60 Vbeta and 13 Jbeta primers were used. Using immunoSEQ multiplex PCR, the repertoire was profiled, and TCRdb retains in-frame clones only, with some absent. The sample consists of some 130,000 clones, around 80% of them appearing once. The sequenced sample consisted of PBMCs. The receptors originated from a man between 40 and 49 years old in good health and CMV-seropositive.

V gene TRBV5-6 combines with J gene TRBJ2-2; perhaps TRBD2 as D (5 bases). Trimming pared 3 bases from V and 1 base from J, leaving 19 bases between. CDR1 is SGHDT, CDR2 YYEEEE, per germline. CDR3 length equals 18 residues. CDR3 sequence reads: CASSSGGRSGLNTGELFF. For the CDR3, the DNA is TGTGCCAGCAGCTCGGGCGGTCGGAGCGGATTGAACACCGGGGAGCTGTTTTTT.

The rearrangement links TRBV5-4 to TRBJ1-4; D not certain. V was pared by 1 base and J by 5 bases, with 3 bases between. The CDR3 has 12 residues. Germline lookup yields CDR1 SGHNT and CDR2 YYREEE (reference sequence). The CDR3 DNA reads TGTGCCAGCAGCTTGACAAATGAAAAACTGTTTTTT. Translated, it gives CASSLTNEKLFF.

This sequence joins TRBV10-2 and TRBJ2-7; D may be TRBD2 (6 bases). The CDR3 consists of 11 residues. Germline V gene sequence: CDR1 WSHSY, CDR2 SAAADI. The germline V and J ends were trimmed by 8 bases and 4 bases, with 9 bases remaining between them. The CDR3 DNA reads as TGCGCCAGCCTTGCGGGGTACGAGCAGTACTTC. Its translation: CASLAGYEQYF.

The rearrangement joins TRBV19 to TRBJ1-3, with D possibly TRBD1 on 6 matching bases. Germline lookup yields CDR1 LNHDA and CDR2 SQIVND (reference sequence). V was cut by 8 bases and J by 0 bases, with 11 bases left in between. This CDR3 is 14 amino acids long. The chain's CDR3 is CASSTGYSGNTIYF. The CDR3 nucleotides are TGTGCCAGTTCGACAGGTTACTCTGGAAACACCATATATTTT.

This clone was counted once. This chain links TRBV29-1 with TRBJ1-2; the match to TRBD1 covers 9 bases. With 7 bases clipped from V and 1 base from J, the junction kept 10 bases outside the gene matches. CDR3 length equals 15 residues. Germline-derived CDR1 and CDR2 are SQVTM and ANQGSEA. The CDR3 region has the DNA TGCAGCGCACGGGACAGGGCCACTCTTAACTATGGCTACACCTTC. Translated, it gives CSARDRATLNYGYTF.

CDR3 protein: CASKTPGQVQEKLFF. The DNA for the CDR3 is TGTGCCAGCAAAACCCCGGGACAGGTACAGGAAAAACTGTTTTTT. The chain joins TRBV28 to TRBJ1-4; 8 positions match TRBD1. Germline-derived CDR1 and CDR2 are MDHEN and SYDVKM. Trimming at V came to 7 bases and at J to 8 bases, leaving 12 bases not matched to a gene. CDR3 size: 15 residues.

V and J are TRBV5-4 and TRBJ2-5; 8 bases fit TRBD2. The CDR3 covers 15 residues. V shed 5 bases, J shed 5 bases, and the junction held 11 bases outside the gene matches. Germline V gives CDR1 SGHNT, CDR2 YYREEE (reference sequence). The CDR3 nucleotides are TGTGCCAGCAGACCCGGGGGGGGAAGTGGGGAGACCCAGTACTTC. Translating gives CASRPGGGSGETQYF.

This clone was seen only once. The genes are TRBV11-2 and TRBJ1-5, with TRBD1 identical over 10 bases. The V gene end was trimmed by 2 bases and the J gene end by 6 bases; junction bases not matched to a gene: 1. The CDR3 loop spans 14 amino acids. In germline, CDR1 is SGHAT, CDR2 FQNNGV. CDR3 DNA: TGTGCCAGCAGCTTACGACAGGGGGCTCAGCCCCAGCATTTT. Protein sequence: CASSLRQGAQPQHF.

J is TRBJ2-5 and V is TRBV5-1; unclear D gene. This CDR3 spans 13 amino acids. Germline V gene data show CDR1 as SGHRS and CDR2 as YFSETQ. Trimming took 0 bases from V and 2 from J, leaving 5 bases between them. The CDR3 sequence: CASSLDRQETQYF. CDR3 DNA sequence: TGCGCCAGCAGCTTGGACAGACAAGAGACCCAGTACTTC.

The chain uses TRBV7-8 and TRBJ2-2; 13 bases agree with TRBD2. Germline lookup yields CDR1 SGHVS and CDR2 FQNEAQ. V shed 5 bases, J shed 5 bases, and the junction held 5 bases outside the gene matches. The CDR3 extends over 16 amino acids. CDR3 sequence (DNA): TGTGCCAGCAGCGACCGACTAGCGGGAGGTACCGGGGAGCTGTTTTTT. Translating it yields CASSDRLAGGTGELFF.

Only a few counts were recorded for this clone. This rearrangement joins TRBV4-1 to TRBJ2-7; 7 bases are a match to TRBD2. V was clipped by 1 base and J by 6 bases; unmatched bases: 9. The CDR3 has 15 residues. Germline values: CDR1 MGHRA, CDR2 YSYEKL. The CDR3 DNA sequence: TGCGCCAGCAGCCAAGCGGCGGGAGACCCCGGCGAGCAGTACTTC. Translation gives CASSQAAGDPGEQYF.

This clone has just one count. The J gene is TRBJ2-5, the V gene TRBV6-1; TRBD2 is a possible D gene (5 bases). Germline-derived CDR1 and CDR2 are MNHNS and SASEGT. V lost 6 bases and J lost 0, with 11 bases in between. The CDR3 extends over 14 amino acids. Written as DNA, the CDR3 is TGTGCCAGCAGCTGGCACGGGAACCAAGAGACCCAGTACTTC. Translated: CASSWHGNQETQYF.

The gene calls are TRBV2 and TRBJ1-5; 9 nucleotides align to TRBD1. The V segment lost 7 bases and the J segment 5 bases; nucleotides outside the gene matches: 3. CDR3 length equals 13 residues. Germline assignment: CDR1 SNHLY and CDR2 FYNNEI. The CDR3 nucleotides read TGTGCCAGCACCCGGACAGGGGATCAGCCCCAGCATTTT. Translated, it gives CASTRTGDQPQHF.

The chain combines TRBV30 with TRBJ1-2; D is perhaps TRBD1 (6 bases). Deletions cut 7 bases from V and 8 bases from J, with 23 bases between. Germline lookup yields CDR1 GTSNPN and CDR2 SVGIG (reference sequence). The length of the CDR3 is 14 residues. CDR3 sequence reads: CASAGSAGVRGYTF. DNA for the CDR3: TGTGCCTCAGCCGGGTCGGCAGGGGTGAGGGGCTACACCTTC. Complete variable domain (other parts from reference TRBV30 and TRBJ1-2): SQTIHQWPATLVQPVGSPLSLECTVEGTSNPNLYWYRQAAGRGLQLLFYSVGIGQISSEVPQNLSASRPQDRQFILSSKKLLLSDSGFYLCASAGSAGVRGYTFGSGTRLTVV.

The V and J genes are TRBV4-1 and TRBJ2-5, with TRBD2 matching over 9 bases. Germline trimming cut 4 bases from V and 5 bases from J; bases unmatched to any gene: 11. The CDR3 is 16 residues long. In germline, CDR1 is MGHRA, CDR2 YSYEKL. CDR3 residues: CASSRYSGREQETQYF. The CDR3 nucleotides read TGCGCCAGCAGCCGCTATAGCGGGAGAGAACAGGAGACCCAGTACTTC.

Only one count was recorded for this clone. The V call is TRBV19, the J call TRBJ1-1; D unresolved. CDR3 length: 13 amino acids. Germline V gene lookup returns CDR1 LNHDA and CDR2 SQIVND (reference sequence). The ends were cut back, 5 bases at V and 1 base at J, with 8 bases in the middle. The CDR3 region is CASSEQKNTEAFF. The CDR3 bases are TGTGCCAGTAGTGAGCAAAAGAACACTGAAGCTTTCTTT.

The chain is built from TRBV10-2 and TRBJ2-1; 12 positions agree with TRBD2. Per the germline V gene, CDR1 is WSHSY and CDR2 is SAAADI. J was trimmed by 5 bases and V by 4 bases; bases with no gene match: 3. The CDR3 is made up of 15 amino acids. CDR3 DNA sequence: TGCGCCAGCAGTGGAGGGACTAGCGGGCACAATGAGCAGTTCTTC. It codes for CASSGGTSGHNEQFF.

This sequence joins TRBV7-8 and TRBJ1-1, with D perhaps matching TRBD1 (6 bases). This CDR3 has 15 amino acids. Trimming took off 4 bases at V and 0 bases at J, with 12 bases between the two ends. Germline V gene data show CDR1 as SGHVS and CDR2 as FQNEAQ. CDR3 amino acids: CASSSRQVLNTEAFF. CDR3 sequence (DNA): TGTGCCAGCAGCTCACGACAGGTTCTGAACACTGAAGCTTTCTTT. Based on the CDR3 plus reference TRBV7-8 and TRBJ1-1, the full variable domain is GAGVSQSPRYKVAKRGQDVALRCDPISGHVSLFWYQQALGQGPEFLTYFQNEAQLDKSGLPSDRFFAERPEGSVSTLKIQRTQQEDSAVYLCASSSRQVLNTEAFFGQGTRLTVV.

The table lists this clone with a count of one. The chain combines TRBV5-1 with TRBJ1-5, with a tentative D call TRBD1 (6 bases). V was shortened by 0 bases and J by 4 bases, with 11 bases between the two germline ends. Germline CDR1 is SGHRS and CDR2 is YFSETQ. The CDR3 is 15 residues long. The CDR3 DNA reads TGCGCCAGCAGCTTGGGCAACAGGGCAAATCAGCCCCAGCATTTT. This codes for CASSLGNRANQPQHF.

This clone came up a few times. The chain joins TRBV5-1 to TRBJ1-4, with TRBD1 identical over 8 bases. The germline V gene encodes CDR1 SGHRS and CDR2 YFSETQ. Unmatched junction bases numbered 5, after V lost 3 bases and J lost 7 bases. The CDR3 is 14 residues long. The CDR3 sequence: CASSSDRVAEKLFF. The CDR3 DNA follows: TGCGCCAGCAGCTCGGACAGGGTGGCTGAAAAACTGTTTTTT.